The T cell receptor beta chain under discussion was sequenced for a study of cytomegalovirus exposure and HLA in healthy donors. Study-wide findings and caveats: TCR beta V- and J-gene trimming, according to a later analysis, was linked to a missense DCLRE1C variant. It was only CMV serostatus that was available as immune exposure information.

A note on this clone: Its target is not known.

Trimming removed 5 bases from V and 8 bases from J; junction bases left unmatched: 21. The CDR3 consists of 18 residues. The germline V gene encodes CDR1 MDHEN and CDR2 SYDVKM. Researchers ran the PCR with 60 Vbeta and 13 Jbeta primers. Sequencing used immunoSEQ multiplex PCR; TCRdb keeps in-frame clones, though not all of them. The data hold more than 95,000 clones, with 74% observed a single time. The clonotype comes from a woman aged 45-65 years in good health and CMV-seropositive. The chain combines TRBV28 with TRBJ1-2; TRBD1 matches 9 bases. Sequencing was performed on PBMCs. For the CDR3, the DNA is TGTGCCAGCAGTGACCTCACCACCGGGACAGGGTCCTTCTACGGCTACACCTTC. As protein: CASSDLTTGTGSFYGYTF.